This TCR beta chain was sequenced for a study of STAT5B mutations in CD4+ large granular lymphocyte leukemia. Study results and caveats: Top patient clones used TRBV06 genes more often: 8/27 versus 2/35 in controls. No patients shared main leukemic clonotypes, though 20% to 25% appeared at low frequency elsewhere.

As concerns this clone: The antigen is not known.

In the original analysis: Productive clonotypes were detectable down to 2.59 x 10-5 frequency. Method: immunoSEQ multiplex PCR; TCRdb's copy keeps in-frame clones and lacks some. Clone size and V and J calls were adopted from that table, with D and trimming inferred from the DNA. The data hold approximately 34,000 clones, with 72% observed a single time. The CDR3 runs 16 residues. With 0 bases clipped from V and 5 bases from J, the junction kept 8 bases outside the gene matches. Looked up from germline, CDR1 is MGHRA and CDR2 is YSYEKL. This TCR derives from a human donor in good health. Sequencing input: CD4+ T cells from blood buffy coats. The gene calls are TRBV4-1 and TRBJ1-2; 8 bases are a match to TRBD1. The DNA for the CDR3 is TGCGCCAGCAGCCAAGAGGGCAGGGGGCTTCGGTATGGCTACACCTTC. It codes for CASSQEGRGLRYGYTF.